The entry below gives a single TCR beta chain sequence along with its context. This clonotype occurred many times. The antigen it recognizes is unknown. Base qualities are not at hand, and no much larger clone is one base apart. Ophthalmopathy patients had moderately to severely active disease, with a Clinical Activity Score of 3 or more, a NOSPECS grade of 4 or more, and a disease duration of less than 3 months. Exclusion was applied to patients with uncontrolled infections, other autoimmune diseases, pregnancy or lactation. Diagnoses were established on the basis of clinical symptoms, serum thyroxine and TRAb, thyroid ultrasound, and orbital computed tomography. Ficoll-Paque density gradient centrifugation was used to isolate PBMCs from approximately 10 ml of fresh peripheral blood. Total RNA was extracted with Trizol reagent, and quality was checked on an Agilent 2100 Bioanalyzer. TCR beta CDR3 regions were amplified from RNA transcripts. A first-round RT-PCR of the TCR CDR3 used the HTBI primer set with the Qiagen OneStep RT-PCR kit. Libraries were constructed in a second round of multiplex PCR, after which size selection and purification were performed. Libraries were sequenced paired-end with 100 bp reads on an Illumina HiSeq2000. On the study's bioinformatics: SOAPnuke was used to process the raw data, removing reads that contained adapters or uncalled bases, had a mean Phred below 15, or lacked an exact match to the constant primer or identifier. High-quality paired reads were merged using COPE v1.2.5, and each unique nucleotide sequence was defined as a clonotype. MiTCR v1.1 was used to align the clonotypes against IMGT TRBV, TRBD and TRBJ reference segments. The analysis included only V-J combinations with a frequency above 0.0001, which together covered around 99% of the repertoires. The TCS score was defined as the ratio of F50 (clonal expansion) to E x V (chaos), calculated using BLOSUM62-based TCRdist between CDR3 peptides within each V-J. Welch's t-statistics and random forest reduced 450 to 600 V-J features to 10 to 15, which were used in a naive Bayes classifier (R e1071). TCRdb ran its own pipeline on the public reads, namely fastp trimming at Q25 and MiXCR clone calling, and kept in-frame beta chains. Rows with one shared CDR3 protein collapse into an entry with the most common genes and DNA. V and J calls and clone size were set by TCRdb, not the authors. The sample table holds a few hundred thousand distinct CDR3 sequences, of which more than 12% were seen once. The ten largest clones take up roughly a fifth of the sample.

The data stem from a study of T cells in Graves' hyperthyroidism and ophthalmopathy (dated by TCRdb to between 2019 and 2020). The study in broad terms: Peripheral blood was collected at initial diagnosis, before any treatment. The 75 to 100 discovery patients were randomly divided into training and test sets at a 7:3 ratio. TCR V-J signatures able to tell the groups apart were searched for in a discovery cohort of some 97 patients, of whom 43 had Graves' ophthalmopathy and 55 to 65 had stable Graves' hyperthyroidism. In addition, the study compared T-cell repertoires in thyroid tissue and in blood from six Graves' hyperthyroidism patients. Prospective prediction of ophthalmopathy was tested in an independent validation cohort consisting of under 20 hyperthyroidism patients and over 15 patients who later progressed to ophthalmopathy. Following sampling, methimazole starting at 30 mg daily was given to hyperthyroidism patients, and high-dose intravenous methylprednisolone was given to ophthalmopathy patients. The paper reports TCR Vbeta CDR3 sequencing of some 140 peripheral blood samples: around 45 ophthalmopathy, under 80 hyperthyroidism and roughly 17 progressor patients.

Results the study describes overall, beyond this receptor: In validation, progression to ophthalmopathy was predicted by the model with nearly 71% sensitivity and 72% to 85% specificity, a median of roughly 6.4 months before onset. Ophthalmopathy was separated from stable hyperthyroidism by a 13 V-J signature model, with approximately 89% sensitivity and around 81% specificity obtained in cross-validation and 80%/75% obtained in testing. Sample size was not statistically predetermined, and investigators were not blinded to group allocation. Blood samples also contained most of the expanded thyroid clonotypes (frequency above 0.001), which suggests that blood repertoires may reflect thyroid immune responses.

From the cysteine up to the phenylalanine, the CDR3 has a length of 15 residues. Left in the record is the CDR3 DNA by itself, 45 bases read in frame from the first base. Trimming takes 7 bases off V and 4 bases off J; junction bases not matched to a gene: 13. From a lookup of the germline V gene, CDR1 and CDR2 are SNHLY and FYNNEI. This receptor was identified in a woman in her twenties or thirties with Graves' ophthalmopathy. The sample comprised blood. The sequence links TRBV2 to TRBJ2-7, and 7 junction bases match TRBD2. CDR3 region: CASIGSGTKGYEQYF. The DNA sequence is TGTGCCAGCATCGGAAGCGGGACCAAGGGTTACGAGCAGTACTTC.